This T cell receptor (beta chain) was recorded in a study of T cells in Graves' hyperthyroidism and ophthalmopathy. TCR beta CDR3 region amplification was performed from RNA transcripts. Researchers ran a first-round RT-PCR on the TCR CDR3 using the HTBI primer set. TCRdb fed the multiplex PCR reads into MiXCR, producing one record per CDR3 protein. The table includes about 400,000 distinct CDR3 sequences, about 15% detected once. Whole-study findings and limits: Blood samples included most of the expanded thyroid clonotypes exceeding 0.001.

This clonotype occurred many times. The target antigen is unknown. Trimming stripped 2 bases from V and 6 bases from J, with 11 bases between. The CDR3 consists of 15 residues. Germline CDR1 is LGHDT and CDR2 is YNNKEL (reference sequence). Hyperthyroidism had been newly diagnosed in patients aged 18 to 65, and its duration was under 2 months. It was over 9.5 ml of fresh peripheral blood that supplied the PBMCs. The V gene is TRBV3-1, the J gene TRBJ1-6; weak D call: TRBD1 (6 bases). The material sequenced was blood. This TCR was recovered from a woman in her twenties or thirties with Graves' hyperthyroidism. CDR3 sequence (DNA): TGTGCCAGCAGCCAACGGGGGGCGAGTAATTCACCCCTCCACTTT. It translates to CASSQRGASNSPLHF. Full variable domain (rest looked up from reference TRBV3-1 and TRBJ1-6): DTAVSQTPKYLVTQMGNDKSIKCEQNLGHDTMYWYKQDSKKFLKIMFSYNNKELIINETVPNRFSPKSPDKAHLNLHINSLELGDSAVYFCASSQRGASNSPLHFGNGTRLTVT.